Presented here are 15 T cell receptor beta chains from one specimen sequenced in a study of blood T cell repertoires in COVID-19. Sequencing used immunoSEQ multiplex PCR; TCRdb keeps in-frame clones, though not all of them. Of about 190,000 clones listed, around 86% are singletons. Sequenced material: peripheral blood. Receptors originate from a man between 35 and 55 years old with acute or convalescent COVID-19.

This clone was seen only once. The V and J genes are TRBV5-1 and TRBJ1-2; 7 bases are shared with TRBD1. CDR3 length: 14 residues. J was trimmed by 5 bases and V by 1 base; bases with no gene match: 5. Germline V CDR1 and CDR2: SGHRS, YFSETQ. The CDR3 DNA follows: TGCGCCAGCAGCTTGTCGGGACAGAATTATGGCTACACCTTC. Amino acids: CASSLSGQNYGYTF.

The V gene is TRBV21-1, the J gene TRBJ1-2; the D call TRBD1 from the table was never checked on the DNA. TRBV21-1 is a known pseudogene. The CDR3 is 14 amino acids. The CDR3 protein is CASSKVSRTYGYTF. DNA for the CDR3: TGTGCCAGCAGCAAAGTTTCCAGAACCTATGGCTACACCTTC.

This chain joins TRBV6-1 and TRBJ2-3; no definite D call. Trimming removed 1 base at V and 4 bases at J, with 9 bases between. Germline V CDR1 and CDR2: MNHNS, SASEGT. The CDR3 is made up of 14 amino acids. CDR3 loop: CASSEVAGPDTQYF. The CDR3, as DNA: TGTGCCAGCAGTGAAGTGGCAGGCCCAGATACGCAGTATTTT.

The chain couples TRBV5-6 to TRBJ2-5; 9 nucleotides agree with TRBD2. Germline V gene data show CDR1 as SGHDT and CDR2 as YYEEEE. J was trimmed by 3 bases and V by 1 base; bases with no gene match: 13. The CDR3 totals 18 residues. The CDR3, as DNA: TGTGCCAGCAGCTTGACCCCTTCCTTAGCGGGGGCGAAAGAGACCCAGTACTTC. Its protein is CASSLTPSLAGAKETQYF. The whole variable domain, filled in from reference TRBV5-6 and TRBJ2-5, reads DAGVTQSPTHLIKTRGQQVTLRCSPKSGHDTVSWYQQALGQGPQFIFQYYEEEERQRGNFPDRFSGHQFPNYSSELNVNALLLGDSALYLCASSLTPSLAGAKETQYFGPGTRLLVL.

This rearrangement joins TRBV13 to TRBJ2-2; 12 nucleotides line up with TRBD2. V shed 4 bases and J 5 bases; nucleotides not matched to a gene: 2. Germline CDR1 is PRHDT and CDR2 is FYEKMQ (reference sequence). The CDR3 is 15 residues long. The CDR3 sequence is CASSWTSGETGELFF. In DNA, the CDR3 is TGTGCCAGCAGCTGGACTAGCGGGGAGACCGGGGAGCTGTTTTTT.

CDR3 amino acids: CASSAQDGGEKLFF. The DNA of the CDR3 is TGTGCCAGCAGCGCGCAGGACGGCGGGGAAAAACTGTTTTTT. The genes are TRBV28 and TRBJ1-4; D remains ambiguous. The CDR3 runs 14 residues. With 6 bases removed from V and 8 bases from J, the gap between germline ends came to 16 bases. The germline gives CDR1 MDHEN, CDR2 SYDVKM.

This chain links TRBV24-1 with TRBJ2-3, with TRBD1 matching over 7 bases. This CDR3 contains 17 residues. J gave up 1 base and V 0 bases, and 6 bases lay outside the gene matches. Germline-derived CDR1 and CDR2 are KGHDR and SFDVKD. CDR3 bases: TGTGCCACCAGTGATTTGCAGGGGGTTGAAGGCACAGATACGCAGTATTTT. This sequence encodes CATSDLQGVEGTDTQYF.

The chain recombines TRBV18 with TRBJ1-1; 11 positions match TRBD1. From germline, CDR1 is KGHSH and CDR2 LQKENI. V shed 3 bases and J 4 bases; nucleotides not matched to a gene: 10. The CDR3 is made up of 17 amino acids. The CDR3: CASSPLDSGTGGTEAFF. The DNA of the CDR3 is TGTGCCAGCTCACCGCTCGACTCCGGGACAGGGGGCACTGAAGCTTTCTTT.

The chain recombines TRBV3-1 (or the pseudogene TRBV3-2) with TRBJ2-1; D possibly corresponds to TRBD1 (5 bases). V was shortened by 0 bases and J by 7 bases, with 16 bases between the two germline ends. The CDR3 extends over 16 amino acids. Germline V CDR1 and CDR2: LGHDT, YNNKEL (reference sequence). The CDR3 region is CASSQEQGGTWNEQFF. CDR3 nucleotides: TGTGCCAGCAGCCAAGAGCAGGGTGGAACTTGGAATGAGCAGTTCTTC.

The gene calls are TRBV5-1 and TRBJ2-3; 11 nucleotides match TRBD2. With V trimmed by 2 bases and J by 5 bases, 1 base remained unmatched. The CDR3 runs 14 residues. Germline-derived CDR1 and CDR2 are SGHRS and YFSETQ. The CDR3 loop is CASSFSGGGDTQYF. The CDR3 nucleotides read TGCGCCAGCAGCTTTAGCGGGGGGGGAGATACGCAGTATTTT.

The rearrangement links TRBV18 to TRBJ2-7; D is possibly TRBD1 (6 bases). V was pared by 4 bases and J by 5 bases, with 21 bases between. Germline CDR1 is KGHSH and CDR2 is LQKENI. CDR3 length: 16 amino acids. CDR3 bases: TGTGCCAGCTCACGGACATCAACGGGACATCCAAACGAGCAGTACTTC. Translated, it gives CASSRTSTGHPNEQYF.

This rearrangement joins TRBV14 to TRBJ2-7; maybe TRBD1 (6 bases). V was trimmed by 2 bases and J by 3 bases, leaving 20 bases between them. Per germline, CDR1 SGHDN and CDR2 FVKESK. The CDR3 spans 17 residues. The CDR3 spells CASSQLSNMDRYYEQYF. CDR3 DNA sequence: TGTGCCAGCAGCCAATTAAGTAATATGGACAGATACTACGAGCAGTACTTC. Variable domain in full (rest from reference TRBV14 and TRBJ2-7): EAGVTQFPSHSVIEKGQTVTLRCDPISGHDNLYWYRRVMGKEIKFLLHFVKESKQDESGMPNNRFLAERTGGTYSTLKVQPAELEDSGVYFCASSQLSNMDRYYEQYFGPGTRLTVT.

The chain is built from TRBV15 and TRBJ1-5; weak D call: TRBD1 (5 bases). Germline CDR1 and CDR2: LNHNV and YYDKDF (reference sequence). The CDR3 is 14 amino acids. Trimming took off 0 bases at V and 4 bases at J, with 7 bases between the two ends. The CDR3 sequence: CATSREAGNQPQHF. The CDR3 nucleotides read TGTGCCACCAGCAGAGAGGCAGGGAATCAGCCCCAGCATTTT.

This clone has a handful of counts. This chain uses TRBV10-2 with TRBJ1-2; possible D gene TRBD1, 5 bases. Germline lookup yields CDR1 WSHSY and CDR2 SAAADI. The CDR3 extends over 12 amino acids. Deletions cut 5 bases from V and 5 bases from J, with 9 bases between. The CDR3 is CASSRGDYGYTF. The CDR3 bases are TGCGCCAGCAGTCGGGGGGATTATGGCTACACCTTC.

V is TRBV11-2 and J is TRBJ1-2, with TRBD1 matching 10 bases. Germline CDR1 and CDR2: SGHAT and FQNNGV. V shed 6 bases, J shed 4 bases, and the junction held 11 bases outside the gene matches. The CDR3 totals 16 residues. CDR3 sequence reads: CASRPGQGGFSYGYTF. In DNA, the CDR3 is TGTGCCAGCAGACCCGGACAGGGGGGGTTCTCCTATGGCTACACCTTC.